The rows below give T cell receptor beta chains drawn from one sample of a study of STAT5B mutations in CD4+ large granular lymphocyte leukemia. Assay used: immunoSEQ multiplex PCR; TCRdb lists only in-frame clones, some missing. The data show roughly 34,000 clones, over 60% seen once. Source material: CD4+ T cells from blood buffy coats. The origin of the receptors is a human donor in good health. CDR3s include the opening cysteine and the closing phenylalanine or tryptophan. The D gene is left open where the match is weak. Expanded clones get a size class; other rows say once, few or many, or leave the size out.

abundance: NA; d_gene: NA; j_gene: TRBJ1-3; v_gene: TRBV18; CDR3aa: CASSPGTGNTIYF; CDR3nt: TGTGCCAGCTCACCAGGTACTGGAAACACCATATATTTT
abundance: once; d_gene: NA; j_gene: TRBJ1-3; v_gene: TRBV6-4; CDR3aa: CASSDTGSPGNTIYF; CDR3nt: TGTGCCAGCAGTGACACAGGGAGCCCTGGAAACACCATATATTTT
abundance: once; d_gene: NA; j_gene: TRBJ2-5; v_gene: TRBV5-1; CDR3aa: CASTRQGRPETQYF; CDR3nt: TGCGCCAGCACCCGCCAGGGGCGACCAGAGACCCAGTACTTC
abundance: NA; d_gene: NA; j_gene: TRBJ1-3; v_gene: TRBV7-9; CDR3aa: CASSQITVYF; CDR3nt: TGTGCCAGCAGCCAAATTACCGTATATTTT
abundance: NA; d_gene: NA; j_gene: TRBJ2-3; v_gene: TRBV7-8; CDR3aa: CASSVRHGGTDTQYF; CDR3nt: TGTGCCAGCAGTGTTCGACACGGGGGCACAGATACGCAGTATTTT
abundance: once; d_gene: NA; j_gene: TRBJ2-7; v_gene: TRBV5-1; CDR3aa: CASSLSWSATLTYEQYF; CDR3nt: TGCGCCAGCAGCTTGAGTTGGTCAGCCACCTTAACCTACGAGCAGTACTTC
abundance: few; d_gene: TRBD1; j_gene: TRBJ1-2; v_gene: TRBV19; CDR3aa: CASRKLGDRGRDGYTF; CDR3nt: TGTGCCTCCCGTAAGCTGGGGGACAGGGGTCGCGATGGCTACACCTTC
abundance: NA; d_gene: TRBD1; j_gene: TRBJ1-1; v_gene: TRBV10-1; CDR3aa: CASTADRENTEAFF; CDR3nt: TGCGCCAGCACCGCGGACAGGGAGAACACTGAAGCTTTCTTT
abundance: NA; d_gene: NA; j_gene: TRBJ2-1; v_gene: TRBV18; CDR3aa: CASSPVGSYNEQFF; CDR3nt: TGTGCCAGCTCCCCGGTCGGGAGTTACAATGAGCAGTTCTTC
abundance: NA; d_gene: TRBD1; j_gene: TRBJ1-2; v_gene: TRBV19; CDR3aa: CASSAGTVLYGYTF; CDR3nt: TGTGCCAGTAGTGCCGGGACAGTACTCTATGGCTACACCTTC
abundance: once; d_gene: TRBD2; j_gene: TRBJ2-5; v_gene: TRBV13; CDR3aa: CASSSTSGPKTQYF; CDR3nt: TGTGCCAGCAGCTCTACTAGCGGACCGAAGACCCAGTACTTC
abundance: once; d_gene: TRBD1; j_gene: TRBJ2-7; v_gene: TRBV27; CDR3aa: CASSLTGQGRREQYF; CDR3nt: TGTGCCAGCAGTCTCACAGGACAGGGACGTCGTGAGCAGTACTTC
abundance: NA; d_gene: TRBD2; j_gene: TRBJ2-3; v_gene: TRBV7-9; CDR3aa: CASSRMTSGETDTQYF; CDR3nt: TGTGCCAGCAGCCGTATGACTAGCGGGGAGACAGATACGCAGTATTTT
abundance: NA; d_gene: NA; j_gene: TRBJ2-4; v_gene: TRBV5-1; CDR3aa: CASSLDGAKNIQYF; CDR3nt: TGCGCCAGCAGCTTGGACGGGGCCAAAAACATTCAGTACTTC
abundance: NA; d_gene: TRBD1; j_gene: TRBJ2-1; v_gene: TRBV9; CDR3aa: CASSVTGQNNEQFF; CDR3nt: TGTGCCAGCAGCGTTACGGGACAGAACAATGAGCAGTTCTTC
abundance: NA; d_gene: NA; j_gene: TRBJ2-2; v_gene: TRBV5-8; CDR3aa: CASSLRGTTTGELFF; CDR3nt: TGTGCCAGCAGCTTGAGAGGGACCACCACCGGGGAGCTGTTTTTT
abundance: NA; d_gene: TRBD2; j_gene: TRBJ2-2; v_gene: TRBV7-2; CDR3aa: CASSLTSGRNTGELFF; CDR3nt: TGTGCCAGCAGCTTGACTAGCGGGAGAAACACCGGGGAGCTGTTTTTT
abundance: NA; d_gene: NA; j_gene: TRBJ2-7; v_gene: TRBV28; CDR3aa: CASSLGHPYEQYF; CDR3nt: TGTGCCAGCAGTTTAGGGCACCCCTACGAGCAGTACTTC
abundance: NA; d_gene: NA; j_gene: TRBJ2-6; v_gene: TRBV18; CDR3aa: CASSPPKRPGANVLTF; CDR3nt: TGTGCCAGCTCACCACCTAAAAGGCCTGGGGCCAACGTCCTGACTTTC
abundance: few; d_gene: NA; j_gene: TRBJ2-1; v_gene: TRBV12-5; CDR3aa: CASGLVIAGQFF; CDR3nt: TGTGCTAGTGGTTTGGTAATAGCCGGGCAGTTCTTC
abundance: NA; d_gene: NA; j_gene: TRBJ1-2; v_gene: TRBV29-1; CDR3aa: CSVDVLSSYGYTF; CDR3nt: TGCAGCGTTGACGTACTTTCTTCCTATGGCTACACCTTC
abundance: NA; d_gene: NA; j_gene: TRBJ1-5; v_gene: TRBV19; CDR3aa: CASKPGTDGQPQHF; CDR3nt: TGTGCCAGCAAACCCGGGACCGACGGACAGCCCCAGCATTTT
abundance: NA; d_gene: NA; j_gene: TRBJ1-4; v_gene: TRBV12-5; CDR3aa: CASGRRTNEKLFF; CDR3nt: TGTGCTAGTGGTCGACGAACTAATGAAAAACTGTTTTTT
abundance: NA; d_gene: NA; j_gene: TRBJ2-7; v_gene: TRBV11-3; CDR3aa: CAIGGWKEQYF; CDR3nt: TGTGCCATCGGAGGGTGGAAAGAGCAGTACTTC
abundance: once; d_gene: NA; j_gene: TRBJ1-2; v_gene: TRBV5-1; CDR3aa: CASSLGQIYTF; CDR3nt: TGCGCCAGCAGCTTGGGTCAGATCTACACCTTC
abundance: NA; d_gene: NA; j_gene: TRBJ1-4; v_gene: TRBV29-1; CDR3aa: CSVEAMVDNEKLFF; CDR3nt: TGCAGCGTCGAAGCTATGGTAGATAATGAAAAACTGTTTTTT
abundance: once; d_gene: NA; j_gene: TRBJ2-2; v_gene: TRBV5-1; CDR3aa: CASSLGHRENTGELFF; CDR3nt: TGCGCCAGCAGCTTGGGGCACAGGGAAAACACCGGGGAGCTGTTTTTT
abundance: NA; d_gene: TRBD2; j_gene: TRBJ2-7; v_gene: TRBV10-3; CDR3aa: CAISTLAGYEQYF; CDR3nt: TGTGCCATCTCCACGCTAGCGGGGTACGAGCAGTACTTC
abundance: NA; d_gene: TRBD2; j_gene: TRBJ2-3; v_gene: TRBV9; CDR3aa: CASSVVASGVYTQYF; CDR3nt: TGTGCCAGCAGCGTAGTTGCTAGCGGGGTGTATACGCAGTATTTT